The 13 T cell receptor beta chains given below trace back to one sample, sequenced in a study of blood T cell repertoires in COVID-19. TCRdb's table, derived via immunoSEQ multiplex PCR, lists solely in-frame clones and lacks some. The sample shows fewer than 350,000 clones, approximately 91% of them seen only once. Material for sequencing was PBMCs or T cells enriched from blood (not recorded which). These receptors came from a woman aged 40 to 50 with acute COVID-19.

The V gene is TRBV11-2, the J gene TRBJ2-1, with 9 nucleotides matching TRBD2. The CDR3 runs 15 residues. The germline CDR1 and CDR2 sequences are SGHAT and FQNNGV. V shed 5 bases, J shed 4 bases, and the junction held 6 bases outside the gene matches. The CDR3 loop reads CASSPSGAAYNEQFF. DNA of the CDR3: TGTGCCAGCAGCCCTAGCGGGGCAGCGTACAATGAGCAGTTCTTC.

This CDR3 is CASSLSLLRNSPLHF. The CDR3 DNA reads as TGTGCCAGCAGCTTGAGCCTGCTTCGTAATTCACCCCTCCACTTT. The chain is built from TRBV5-6 and TRBJ1-6; no clear D gene. V lost 1 base to trimming and J lost 6 bases, with 11 bases between them. The CDR3 runs to 15 residues. CDR1 and CDR2 (germline): SGHDT, YYEEEE.

This chain uses TRBV5-8 with TRBJ1-2; D not resolved. The CDR3 is 16 amino acids. Germline V lookup: CDR1 SGHTS, CDR2 YDEGEE. V was shortened by 2 bases and J by 1 base, with 15 bases between the two germline ends. The DNA for the CDR3 is TGTGCCAGCAGCTTCCAAGTGACACAAAATAACTATGGCTACACCTTC. It is translated as CASSFQVTQNNYGYTF.

The rearrangement links TRBV18 to TRBJ2-5, with D maybe TRBD1 (6 bases). Germline V gives CDR1 KGHSH, CDR2 LQKENI. CDR3 size: 15 residues. V was shortened by 0 bases and J by 7 bases, with 15 bases between the two germline ends. CDR3 DNA: TGTGCCAGCTCACCACCGGAAGGGGGACGGGTGACCCAGTACTTC. Protein: CASSPPEGGRVTQYF. Variable domain in full (rest from reference TRBV18 and TRBJ2-5): NAGVMQNPRHLVRRRGQEARLRCSPMKGHSHVYWYRQLPEEGLKFMVYLQKENIIDESGMPKERFSAEFPKEGPSILRIQQVVRGDSAAYFCASSPPEGGRVTQYFGPGTRLLVL.

V is TRBV5-1 and J is TRBJ1-4, with unresolved D. In germline, CDR1 is SGHRS, CDR2 YFSETQ. This CDR3 contains 15 residues. V gave up 0 bases and J gave up 8 bases, with 14 bases separating them. The CDR3 sequence: CASSLGPQREEKLFF. CDR3 in DNA: TGCGCCAGCAGCTTGGGGCCCCAAAGGGAGGAAAAACTGTTTTTT.

The chain links TRBV7-3 to TRBJ2-5; 8 nucleotides line up with TRBD2. The trim removed 8 bases at V and 2 bases at J, leaving 4 bases unmatched. CDR3 length: 13 amino acids. Germline CDR1 and CDR2: SGHTA and FQGTGA. CDR3 DNA sequence: TGTGCCAGCGCCCGGGGGGGGCAAGAGACCCAGTACTTC. It specifies CASARGGQETQYF.

This clone was counted a single time. The genes are TRBV18 and TRBJ2-6; possible D gene TRBD1, 5 bases. The CDR3 loop spans 18 amino acids. V was cut by 1 base and J by 1 base, with 14 bases left in between. Germline V gives CDR1 KGHSH, CDR2 LQKENI. Written as DNA, the CDR3 is TGTGCCAGCTCACCACGAGTTAAACAGGAATCTGGGGCCAACGTCCTGACTTTC. Amino acids: CASSPRVKQESGANVLTF.

The V call is TRBV3-1 (or the pseudogene TRBV3-2), the J call TRBJ2-1, with 9 nucleotides matching TRBD1. CDR3 length: 17 residues. J lost 8 bases, V lost 2 bases, and 13 bases had no gene match. Germline CDR1 reads LGHDT; CDR2 reads YNNKEL (reference sequence). The CDR3 is CASSQSSGGQGRDEQFF. DNA of the CDR3: TGTGCCAGCAGCCAAAGTTCCGGGGGACAGGGCCGAGATGAGCAGTTCTTC.

The chain links TRBV6-5 to TRBJ2-2; possibly TRBD1 for D (7 bases). CDR3 length: 15 residues. The V end lost 7 bases, the J end lost 0 bases, and 12 bases lay between the germline ends. Germline V lookup: CDR1 MNHEY, CDR2 SVGAGI. Written as DNA, the CDR3 is TGTGCCAGCACAGGGGGGAGAGCGAACACCGGGGAGCTGTTTTTT. It yields the protein CASTGGRANTGELFF.

V and J are TRBV7-9 and TRBJ1-2, with D possibly TRBD1 on 5 matching bases. Per the germline V gene, CDR1 is SEHNR and CDR2 is FQNEAQ (reference sequence). This CDR3 spans 17 amino acids. V lost 5 bases to trimming and J lost 0 bases, with 19 bases between them. CDR3 sequence: CASSPELGVLANYGYTF. CDR3 in DNA: TGTGCCAGCAGCCCCGAGCTAGGGGTTTTAGCTAACTATGGCTACACCTTC.

V and J are TRBV9 and TRBJ2-5; 9 bases map to TRBD1. V trimming: 3 bases; J trimming: 2 bases; junction bases outside the gene matches: 5. The CDR3 is made up of 15 amino acids. Per the germline V gene, CDR1 is SGDLS and CDR2 is YYNGEE. The CDR3 nucleotides read TGTGCCAGCAGCGCAGGGACAGGGCGTCAAGAGACCCAGTACTTC. It is translated as CASSAGTGRQETQYF.

DNA for the CDR3: TGTGCCAGCAGCCCCTTAGAGGCCTACACTGAAGCTTTCTTT. Translating it yields CASSPLEAYTEAFF. This chain uses TRBV5-6 with TRBJ1-1; D unresolved. Germline-derived CDR1 and CDR2 are SGHDT and YYEEEE. The CDR3 covers 14 residues. V lost 4 bases and J 3 bases, leaving 13 bases between the germline ends.

The chain recombines TRBV21-1 with TRBJ2-4; TRBD2 is the table's D call, not checked against the DNA. TRBV21-1 is termed a pseudogene. This CDR3 has 16 residues. The CDR3 protein is CASSKGVVGLKNIQYF. In DNA form, the CDR3 reads TGTGCCAGCAGCAAAGGAGTGGTTGGACTCAAAAACATTCAGTACTTC.